This T cell receptor beta chain appears in the sequencing data of a study of shared clonotypes between healthy human individuals. Findings and caveats of the study: Clonotypes not shared had lower generation probabilities than those common to all four donors. Generally, naive subsets (rather than memory subsets) showed larger estimated richness. Investigators collected only blood, and repertoires in tissues likely differ.

About this clone: Its specificity is unknown.

Here immunoSEQ multiplex PCR was the method, and the copy in TCRdb shows in-frame clones only, minus some. Counted here are a few hundred thousand clones, about 74% occurring once; the ten biggest clones make up 10%. The CDR3 loop spans 16 amino acids. V was shortened by 2 bases and J by 0 bases, with 11 bases between the two germline ends. CDR1 MGHDK and CDR2 SYGVNS come from the germline V gene. The rearrangement uses TRBV25-1 and TRBJ1-3; D is unclear. The sequenced sample consisted of memory CD4+ T cells sorted from blood. Subset: CD45RA-negative fraction. This receptor was obtained from a man aged 25 to 40 in good health. CDR3 nucleotide sequence: TGTGCCAGCAGTGAACCACCTAACAGCTCTGGAAACACCATATATTTT. Translating gives CASSEPPNSSGNTIYF.